The next 11 T cell receptor beta chains were all read from a single sample in a study of blood T cells in healthy people across ages. Primed by a sample-barcoded 5' primer and a J-beta primer mix, a second PCR proceeded for 7 to 11 cycles. TCRdb reanalysed the 5' RACE reads using MiXCR and keeps one entry per CDR3 protein. The table has roughly 640,000 distinct CDR3 sequences, less than 35% seen once. The sequenced sample consisted of blood. All receptors derive from a woman older than 75 in good health.

This clonotype came up many times. The chain joins TRBV20-1 to TRBJ2-1; TRBD2 matches at 8 bases. J lost 8 bases, V lost 4 bases, and 10 bases had no gene match. The CDR3 loop spans 14 amino acids. Per the germline V gene, CDR1 is DFQATT and CDR2 is SNEGSKA (reference sequence). The CDR3 loop reads CSATPGGSGDEQFF. As DNA, the CDR3 is TGCAGTGCTACCCCGGGGGGGTCTGGGGATGAGCAGTTCTTC.

This chain joins TRBV29-1 and TRBJ2-1; D is uncertain. CDR1 and CDR2 (germline): SQVTM, ANQGSEA. The V end was cut by 6 bases, the J end by 9 bases, with 6 bases between. The CDR3 spans 9 residues. CDR3 in DNA: TGCAGCGTGAGTAGTGAGCAGTTCTTC. Amino acids: CSVSSEQFF.

With respect to this clonotype: Being one base from a much bigger clone, this may be a read error. This chain connects TRBV24-1 to TRBJ2-5; the D gene is possibly TRBD2 (5 bases). V dropped 5 bases and J dropped 5 bases, with 17 bases sitting between them. Germline assignment: CDR1 KGHDR and CDR2 SFDVKD. CDR3 length equals 15 residues. The CDR3 coding sequence is TGTGCCACCAGTGCCTCGGGATTGTCGGGGGAGACCCAGTACTTC. Its translation is CATSASGLSGETQYF.

This clonotype was counted a few times. The chain employs TRBV7-9 and TRBJ2-5; 11 nucleotides align to TRBD2. The junction had 7 bases not matched to a gene; V was cut back by 5 bases and J by 2 bases. The germline CDR1 and CDR2 sequences are SEHNR and FQNEAQ (reference sequence). CDR3 length equals 16 residues. The CDR3 sequence: CASSNGTSGQQETQYF. Written as DNA, the CDR3 is TGTGCCAGCAGCAACGGGACTAGCGGACAGCAAGAGACCCAGTACTTC.

This clonotype was detected ten times or more. This chain uses TRBV12-3 or TRBV12-4 with TRBJ1-2, with 9 bases aligning to TRBD1. The CDR3 is 13 residues long. Trimming took 5 bases from V and 6 from J; bases not matched to a gene: 4. Written as DNA, the CDR3 is TGTGCCAGCAGTACTGGGACAGGGCATGGCTACACCTTC. Residues: CASSTGTGHGYTF.

This clonotype was counted at least ten times. The chain is built from TRBV7-2 and TRBJ1-5; D is ambiguous. Between the trimmed V and J ends, which lost 1 base and 5 bases, there was a span of 6 bases. The CDR3 length is 13 residues. CDR1 and CDR2 (germline): SGHTA, FQGNSA. CDR3 sequence: CASSLGGHQPQHF. The DNA for the CDR3 is TGTGCCAGCAGCTTAGGTGGACATCAGCCCCAGCATTTT.

This rearrangement joins TRBV4-1 to TRBJ2-5; 7 positions agree with TRBD2. The J call may be incorrect, as the DNA end agrees better with TRBJ2-7. CDR1 MGHRA and CDR2 YSYEKL come from the germline V gene. The CDR3 runs 19 residues. The CDR3 loop reads CASSQGRARAGSARYEQYF. The CDR3 coding sequence is TGCGCCAGCAGCCAAGGCAGGGCCAGAGCGGGGAGCGCTCGCTACGAGCAGTACTTC.

This clonotype was seen repeatedly, ten times or more. V usage is TRBV9 and J usage is TRBJ2-3; 8 bases fit TRBD2. There are 16 residues in the CDR3. J gave up 3 bases and V 2 bases, and 8 bases lay outside the gene matches. Germline lookup yields CDR1 SGDLS and CDR2 YYNGEE. CDR3 nucleotides: TGTGCCAGCAGCGTCTCCGGGCGGGGGGCGACAGATACGCAGTATTTT. This gives the protein CASSVSGRGATDTQYF.

This clonotype has a count of ten or more. The chain uses TRBV2 and TRBJ2-5; 10 positions match TRBD1. The CDR3 is 15 residues long. V lost 5 bases and J lost 4; bases outside the gene matches: 7. Germline values: CDR1 SNHLY, CDR2 FYNNEI. The CDR3 sequence: CASSSGRDRGETQYF. Here the CDR3 DNA reads TGTGCCAGCAGTTCAGGCCGGGACAGGGGAGAGACCCAGTACTTC.

This clonotype was counted only a few times. Relative to the germline gene, one junction end is altered; a read error may explain this. This chain uses TRBV20-1 with TRBJ1-5; perhaps TRBD1 as D (5 bases). The CDR3 runs 17 residues. Germline lookup yields CDR1 DFQATT and CDR2 SNEGSKA (reference sequence). The CDR3 loop reads CSARYQGPSGPNQPRHF. The CDR3 DNA reads as TGCAGTGCTAGATATCAAGGGCCATCAGGGCCCAATCAGCCCCGGCATTTT.

In this sample, this clonotype turned up a few times. The chain recombines TRBV20-1 with TRBJ1-1, with D perhaps TRBD1 (5 bases). The CDR3 spans 16 residues. Germline CDR1 is DFQATT and CDR2 is SNEGSKA (reference sequence). V lost 1 base to trimming and J lost 1 base, with 16 bases between them. DNA of the CDR3: TGCAGTGCTAGAGTCGGGAGCTGGGGCCCGAACACTGAAGCTTTCTTT. Its protein is CSARVGSWGPNTEAFF.